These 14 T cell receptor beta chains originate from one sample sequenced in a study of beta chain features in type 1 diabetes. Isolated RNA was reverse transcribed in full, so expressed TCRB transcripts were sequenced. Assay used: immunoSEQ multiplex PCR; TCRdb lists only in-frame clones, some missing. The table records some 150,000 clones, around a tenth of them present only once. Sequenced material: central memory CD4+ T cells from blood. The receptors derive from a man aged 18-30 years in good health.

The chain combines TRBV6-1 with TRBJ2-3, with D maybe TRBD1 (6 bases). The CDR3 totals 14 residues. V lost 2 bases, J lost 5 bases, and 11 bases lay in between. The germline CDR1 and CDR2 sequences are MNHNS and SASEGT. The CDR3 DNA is TGTGCCAGCAGTGAAAATGGGGGCGGAGATACGCAGTATTTT. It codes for CASSENGGGDTQYF.

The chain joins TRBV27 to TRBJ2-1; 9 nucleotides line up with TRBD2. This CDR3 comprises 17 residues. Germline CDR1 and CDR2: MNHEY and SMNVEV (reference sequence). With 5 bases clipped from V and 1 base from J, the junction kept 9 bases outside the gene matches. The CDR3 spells CASSPRPTSGSYNEQFF. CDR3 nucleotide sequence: TGTGCCAGCAGTCCGCGACCGACTAGCGGTTCCTACAATGAGCAGTTCTTC.

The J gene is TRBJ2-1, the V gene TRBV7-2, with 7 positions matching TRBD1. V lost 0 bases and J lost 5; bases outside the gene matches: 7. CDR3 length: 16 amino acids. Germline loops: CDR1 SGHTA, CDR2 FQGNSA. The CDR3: CASSLARGLQNNEQFF. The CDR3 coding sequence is TGTGCCAGCAGCTTAGCTAGGGGGCTTCAGAACAATGAGCAGTTCTTC.

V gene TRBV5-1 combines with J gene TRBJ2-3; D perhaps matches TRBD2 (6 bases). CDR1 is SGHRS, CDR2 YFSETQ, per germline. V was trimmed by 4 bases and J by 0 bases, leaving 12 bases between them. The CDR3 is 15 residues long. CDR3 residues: CASSPTSSSTDTQYF. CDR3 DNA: TGCGCCAGCAGCCCCACTAGCAGTAGCACAGATACGCAGTATTTT.

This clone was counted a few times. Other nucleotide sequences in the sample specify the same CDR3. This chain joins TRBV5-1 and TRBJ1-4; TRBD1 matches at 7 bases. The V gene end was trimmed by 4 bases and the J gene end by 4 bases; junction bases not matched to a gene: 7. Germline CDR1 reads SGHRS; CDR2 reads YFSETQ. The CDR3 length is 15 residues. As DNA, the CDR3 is TGCGCCAGCAGCCAAACAGGGGCGGTTAATGAAAAACTGTTTTTT. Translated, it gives CASSQTGAVNEKLFF. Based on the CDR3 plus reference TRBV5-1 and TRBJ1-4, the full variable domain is KAGVTQTPRYLIKTRGQQVTLSCSPISGHRSVSWYQQTPGQGLQFLFEYFSETQRNKGNFPGRFSGRQFSNSRSEMNVSTLELGDSALYLCASSQTGAVNEKLFFGSGTQLSVL.

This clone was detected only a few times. DNA for the CDR3: TGTGCCAGCAGCTCGGGACTAGCGGGGCGAGCGCAGTATTTT. As protein: CASSSGLAGRAQYF. This chain connects TRBV11-2 to TRBJ2-3; TRBD2 matches 13 bases. From germline, CDR1 is SGHAT and CDR2 FQNNGV. Trimming at V came to 4 bases and at J to 10 bases, leaving 5 bases not matched to a gene. The CDR3 totals 14 residues.

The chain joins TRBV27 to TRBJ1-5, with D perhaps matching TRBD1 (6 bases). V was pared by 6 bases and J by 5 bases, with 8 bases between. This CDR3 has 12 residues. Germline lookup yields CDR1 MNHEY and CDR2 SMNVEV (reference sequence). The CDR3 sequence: CASSYRDQPQHF. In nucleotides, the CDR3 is TGTGCCAGCAGCTACAGGGATCAGCCCCAGCATTTT.

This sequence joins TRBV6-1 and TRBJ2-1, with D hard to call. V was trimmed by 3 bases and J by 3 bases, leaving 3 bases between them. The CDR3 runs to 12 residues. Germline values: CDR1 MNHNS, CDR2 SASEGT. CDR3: CASSESYNEQFF. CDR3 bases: TGTGCCAGCAGTGAGAGCTACAATGAGCAGTTCTTC.

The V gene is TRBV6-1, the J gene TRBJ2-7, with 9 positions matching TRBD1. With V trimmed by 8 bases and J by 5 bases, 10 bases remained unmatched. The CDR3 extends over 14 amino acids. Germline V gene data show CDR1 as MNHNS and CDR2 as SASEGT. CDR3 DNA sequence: TGTGCCAGCCATCTACTGGGACAGGGCCACGAGCAGTACTTC. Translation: CASHLLGQGHEQYF.

As DNA, the CDR3 is TGCAGCGTGAAGACAGGGTTCGCTGAAGCTTTCTTT. Translated: CSVKTGFAEAFF. The chain employs TRBV29-1 and TRBJ1-1; TRBD1 matches at 7 bases. The CDR3 totals 12 residues. Germline CDR1 and CDR2: SQVTM and ANQGSEA. Trimming at V came to 6 bases and at J to 6 bases, leaving 7 bases not matched to a gene.

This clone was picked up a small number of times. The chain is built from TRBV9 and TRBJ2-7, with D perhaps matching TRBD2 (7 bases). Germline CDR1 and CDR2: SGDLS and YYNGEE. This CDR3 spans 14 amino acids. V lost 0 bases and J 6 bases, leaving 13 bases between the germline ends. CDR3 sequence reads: CASSVEAGEGEQYF. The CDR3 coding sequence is TGTGCCAGCAGCGTAGAGGCAGGGGAGGGCGAGCAGTACTTC.

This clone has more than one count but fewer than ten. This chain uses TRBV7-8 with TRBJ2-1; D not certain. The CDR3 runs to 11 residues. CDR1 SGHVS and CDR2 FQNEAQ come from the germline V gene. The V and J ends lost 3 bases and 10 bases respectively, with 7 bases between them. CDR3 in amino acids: CASSFSREQFF. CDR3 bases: TGTGCCAGCAGCTTCTCGAGAGAGCAGTTCTTC.

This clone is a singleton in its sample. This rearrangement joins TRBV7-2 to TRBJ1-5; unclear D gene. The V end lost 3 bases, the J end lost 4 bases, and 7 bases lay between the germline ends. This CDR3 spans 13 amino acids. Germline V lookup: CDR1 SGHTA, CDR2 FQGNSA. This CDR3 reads CASSFRKNQPQHF. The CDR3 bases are TGTGCCAGCAGCTTTCGTAAAAATCAGCCCCAGCATTTT.

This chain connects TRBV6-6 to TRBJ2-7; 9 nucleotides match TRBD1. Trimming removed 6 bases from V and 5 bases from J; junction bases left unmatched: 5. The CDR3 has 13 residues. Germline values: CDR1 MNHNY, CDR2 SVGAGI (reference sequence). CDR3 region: CASRRQGGDEQYF. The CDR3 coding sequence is TGTGCCAGCAGGAGACAGGGGGGGGACGAGCAGTACTTC.